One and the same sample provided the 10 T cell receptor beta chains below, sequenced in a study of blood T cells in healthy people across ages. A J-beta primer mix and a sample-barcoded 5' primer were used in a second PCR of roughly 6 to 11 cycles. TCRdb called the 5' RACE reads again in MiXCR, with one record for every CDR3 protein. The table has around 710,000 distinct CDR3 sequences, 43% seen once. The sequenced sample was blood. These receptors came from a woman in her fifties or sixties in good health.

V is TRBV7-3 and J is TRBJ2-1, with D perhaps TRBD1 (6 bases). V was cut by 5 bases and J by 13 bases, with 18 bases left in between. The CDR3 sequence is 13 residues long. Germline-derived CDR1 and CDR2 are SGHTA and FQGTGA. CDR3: CASSPQGVETQFF. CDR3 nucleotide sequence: TGTGCCAGCAGCCCACAGGGAGTGGAGACCCAGTTCTTC.

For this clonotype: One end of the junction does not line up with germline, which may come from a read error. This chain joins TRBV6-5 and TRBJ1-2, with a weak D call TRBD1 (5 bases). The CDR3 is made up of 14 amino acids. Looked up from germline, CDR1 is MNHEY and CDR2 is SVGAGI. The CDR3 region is CASSEGLNNYGHTF. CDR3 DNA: TGCGCCAGCAGCGAGGGACTTAATAACTATGGCCACACCTTC.

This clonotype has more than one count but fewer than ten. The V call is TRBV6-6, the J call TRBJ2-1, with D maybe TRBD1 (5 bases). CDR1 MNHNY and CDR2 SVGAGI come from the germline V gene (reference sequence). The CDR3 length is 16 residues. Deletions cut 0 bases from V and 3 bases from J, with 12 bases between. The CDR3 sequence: CASSYSATVNYNEQFF. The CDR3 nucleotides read TGTGCCAGCAGTTACTCAGCGACAGTAAACTACAATGAGCAGTTCTTC.

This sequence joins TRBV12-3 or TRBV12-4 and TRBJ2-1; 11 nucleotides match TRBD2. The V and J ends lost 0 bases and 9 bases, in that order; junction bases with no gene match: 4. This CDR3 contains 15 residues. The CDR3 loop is CASSLASGGAGEQFF. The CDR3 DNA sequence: TGTGCCAGCAGTTTAGCTAGCGGGGGGGCTGGTGAGCAGTTCTTC.

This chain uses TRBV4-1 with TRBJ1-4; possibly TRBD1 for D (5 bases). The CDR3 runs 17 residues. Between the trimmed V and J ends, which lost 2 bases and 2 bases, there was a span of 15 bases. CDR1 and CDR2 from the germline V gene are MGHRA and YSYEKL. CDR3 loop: CASSQIWGVMTNEKLFF. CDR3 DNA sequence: TGCGCCAGCAGCCAAATATGGGGGGTAATGACTAATGAAAAACTGTTTTTT.

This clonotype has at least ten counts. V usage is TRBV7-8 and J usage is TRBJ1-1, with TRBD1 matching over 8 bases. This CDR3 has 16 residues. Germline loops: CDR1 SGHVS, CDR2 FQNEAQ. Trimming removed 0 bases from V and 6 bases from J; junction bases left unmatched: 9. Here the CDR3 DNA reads TGTGCCAGCAGCTTAGCCTCGACAGGGGCGAGCTCTGAAGCTTTCTTT. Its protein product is CASSLASTGASSEAFF.

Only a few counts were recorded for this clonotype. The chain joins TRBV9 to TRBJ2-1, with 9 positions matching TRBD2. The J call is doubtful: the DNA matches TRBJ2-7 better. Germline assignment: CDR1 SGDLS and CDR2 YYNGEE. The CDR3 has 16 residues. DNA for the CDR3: TGTGCCAGCAGCGTATTACTAGCGGGTTCCTACAATGAGCAGTACTTC. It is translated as CASSVLLAGSYNEQYF.

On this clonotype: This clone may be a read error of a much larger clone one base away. The CDR3 here is CSAKGWGSQYF. In DNA form, the CDR3 reads TGCAGTGCTAAGGGTTGGGGCAGTCAGTACTTC. V and J are TRBV20-1 and TRBJ2-7, with a tentative D call TRBD1 (5 bases). The germline V and J ends were trimmed by 4 bases and 10 bases, with 14 bases remaining between them. The CDR3 is made up of 11 amino acids. The V gene's germline CDR1 is DFQATT and CDR2 SNEGSKA (reference sequence).

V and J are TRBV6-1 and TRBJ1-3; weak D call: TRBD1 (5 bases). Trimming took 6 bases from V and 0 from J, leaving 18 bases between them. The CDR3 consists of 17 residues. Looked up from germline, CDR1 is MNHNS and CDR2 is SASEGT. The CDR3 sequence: CASSSGSVLFSGNTIYF. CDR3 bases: TGTGCCAGCAGCTCAGGGTCCGTCTTATTCTCTGGAAACACCATATATTTT.

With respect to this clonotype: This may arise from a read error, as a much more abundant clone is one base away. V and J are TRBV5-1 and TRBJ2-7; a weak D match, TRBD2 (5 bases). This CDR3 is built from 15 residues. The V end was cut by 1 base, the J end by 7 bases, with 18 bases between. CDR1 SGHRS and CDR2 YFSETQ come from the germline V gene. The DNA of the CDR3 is TGCGCCAGCAGCTTGATAGGTGGCGGGTCCAATGAGCAGTACTTC. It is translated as CASSLIGGGSNEQYF.